This TCR beta chain comes out of a study of blood T cell repertoires in COVID-19. Only in-frame clones appear in the TCRdb table, and some are missing; sequencing was by immunoSEQ multiplex PCR. The data show 300,000 or so clones, over 85% seen once. The germline gives CDR1 KGHDR, CDR2 SFDVKD. V lost 4 bases and J lost 7; bases outside the gene matches: 8. The CDR3 loop spans 14 amino acids. In this sample, this clone turned up once. The chain carries TRBV24-1 and TRBJ1-2; 7 bases map to TRBD1. The receptor was derived from a woman aged 45-60 years who had been exposed to COVID-19. Sequencing was done on a sample of PBMCs or T cells enriched from blood (not recorded which). The CDR3 loop reads CATSDPDRVGGYTF. The CDR3 nucleotides read TGTGCCACCAGTGACCCCGACAGGGTCGGTGGCTACACCTTC.